This T cell receptor beta chain was documented in a study of T cell responses to AZD1222 COVID-19 vaccine listed by TCRdb under 2021. In terms of the full investigation: A total of 230 to 250 trial participants underwent TCR sequencing, of whom 200 to 220 had received two doses of AZD1222 and 26 had received two doses of the MenACWY control vaccine. Trial participants were enrolled by age into subgroups of 18-55, 56-69 and 70-plus years, and around 150, 28 and 57 TCR-sequenced participants, respectively, were included in these subgroups.

The time point label here, explained by the study, means: about 28 days (+/-7) after the second vaccine dose. AZD1222 recipients with second doses at about 4 weeks or about 12 weeks were pooled, because spike-specific TCR depth and breadth did not differ between schedules. Samples from vaccinated people were obtained from the UK trials COV001 and COV002, which included a single-blind randomized controlled phase 2/3 trial of AZD1222 (ChAdOx1 nCoV-19) in healthy adults. For TCRbeta chain sequencing, PBMC samples from trial participants were taken at day 0 and at day 28 after the second dose. Reading from cysteine to phenylalanine, the CDR3 counts 12 amino acids. CDR3 DNA only is kept here, 36 bases in frame from base 1. CDR1 and CDR2 are read off the germline V gene (reference sequence) as MNHEY and SMNVEV. Trimming costs V 5 bases and J 3 bases, and their ends lie 5 bases apart. As for this clone: Its binding antigen is unknown. No base quality information exists; no much larger clone differs at one position.

The CDR3 regions of human TCRbeta chains were analyzed by immunosequencing. The authors' analysis ran thus. Repertoire TCRs were matched against a reference library of SARS-CoV-2-specific TCRs generated with the MIRA antigen-specificity platform. Breadth meant the fraction of unique TCRs that were SARS-CoV-2-associated, whereas depth meant the fraction of total T cells that were SARS-CoV-2-associated. Using the MIRA data, each spike-specific TCR was mapped to the spike region that the TCR reacts to and placed in a CD4 or CD8 class. Log10-transformed breadth and depth values were compared by one-way ANOVA with Sidak's multiple comparisons tests. TCRdb obtained this table from immuneACCESS and retained in-frame rearrangements with V and J assigned. These tables miss some clones; where compared with another copy, unresolved V genes account for less than half of the shortfall, and the remainder is unexplained. For V, J and clone size, that table is used; D and trimming come from the DNA. Across this sample there are more than 65,000 clones, with 70% to 90% seen only once. Of the sample, more than 3% is held by the ten largest clones.

The investigation overall reported the following: Conclusions about previously exposed vaccinees were limited because only a handful of AZD1222 recipients were SARS-CoV-2 seropositive at baseline. Because no day 14 peak-response samples were available, repertoires were characterized only after the peak T cell response. The 56-69-year group was small, and its depth increase did not reach significance, likely because of low power. Participants were mostly white British and included more females than males, and it was suggested by the authors that clonal diversity may have been underestimated. The whole spike protein was spanned by vaccine-associated CD4 TCRs, and dominant responses were seen in regions 160-218 and 743-854. Epitopes outside the regions mutated in the B.1.351 and B.1.1.7 variants were reportedly recognized by nearly half of the unique spike-specific TCRs. A significant rise in spike-specific TCR breadth and depth was observed after two AZD1222 doses relative to day 0 and relative to MenACWY recipients.

The specimen was peripheral blood, collected 28 days after the second AZD1222 dose. In this chain, TRBV27 is recombined with TRBJ1-5, with an unclear D gene assignment. This receptor was taken from an adult who received the AZD1222 COVID-19 vaccine. The nucleotides are TGTGCCAGCAGTATATACAATCAGCCCCAGCATTTT. This translates into CASSIYNQPQHF.